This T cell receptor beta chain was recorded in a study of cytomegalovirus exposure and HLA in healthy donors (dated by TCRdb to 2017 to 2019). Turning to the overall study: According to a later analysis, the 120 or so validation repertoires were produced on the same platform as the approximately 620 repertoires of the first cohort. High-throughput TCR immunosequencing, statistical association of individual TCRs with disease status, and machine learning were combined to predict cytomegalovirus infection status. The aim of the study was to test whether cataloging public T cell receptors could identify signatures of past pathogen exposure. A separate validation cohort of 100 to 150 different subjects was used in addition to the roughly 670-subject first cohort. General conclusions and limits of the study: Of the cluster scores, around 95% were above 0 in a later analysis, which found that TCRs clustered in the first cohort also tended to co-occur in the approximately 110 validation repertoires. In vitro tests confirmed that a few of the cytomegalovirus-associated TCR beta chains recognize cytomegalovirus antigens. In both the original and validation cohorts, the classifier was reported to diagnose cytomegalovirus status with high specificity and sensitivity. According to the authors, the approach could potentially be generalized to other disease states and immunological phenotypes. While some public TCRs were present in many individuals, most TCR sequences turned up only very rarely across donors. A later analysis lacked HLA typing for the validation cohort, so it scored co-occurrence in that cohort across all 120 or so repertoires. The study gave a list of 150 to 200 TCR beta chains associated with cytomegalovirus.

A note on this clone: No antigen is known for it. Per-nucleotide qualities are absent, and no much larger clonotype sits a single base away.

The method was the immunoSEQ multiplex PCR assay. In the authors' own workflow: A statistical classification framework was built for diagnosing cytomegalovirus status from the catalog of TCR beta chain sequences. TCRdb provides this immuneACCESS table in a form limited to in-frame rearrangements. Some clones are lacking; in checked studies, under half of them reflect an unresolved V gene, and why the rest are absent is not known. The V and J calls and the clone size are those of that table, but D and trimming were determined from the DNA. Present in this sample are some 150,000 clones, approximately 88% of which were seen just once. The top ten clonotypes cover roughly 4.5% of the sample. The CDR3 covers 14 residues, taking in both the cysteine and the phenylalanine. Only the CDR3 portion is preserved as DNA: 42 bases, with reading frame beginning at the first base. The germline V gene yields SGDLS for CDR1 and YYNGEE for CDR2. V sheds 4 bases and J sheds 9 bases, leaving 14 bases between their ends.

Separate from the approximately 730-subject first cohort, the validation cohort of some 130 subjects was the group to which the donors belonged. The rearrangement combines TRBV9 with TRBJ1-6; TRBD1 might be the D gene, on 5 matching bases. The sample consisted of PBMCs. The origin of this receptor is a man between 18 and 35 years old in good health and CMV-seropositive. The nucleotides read TGTGCCAGCAGCCCACATTCAGGGATTTCACCCCTCCACTTT. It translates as CASSPHSGISPLHF. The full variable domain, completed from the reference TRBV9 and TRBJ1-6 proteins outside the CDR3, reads DSGVTQTPKHLITATGQRVTLRCSPRSGDLSVYWYQQSLDQGLQFLIQYYNGEERAKGNILERFSAQQFPDLHSELNLSSLELGDSALYFCASSPHSGISPLHFGNGTRLTVT.